Each of the 5 T cell receptor beta chains below was sequenced from the same sample in a study of T cell responses to AZD1222 COVID-19 vaccine. Only in-frame clones appear in the TCRdb table, and some are missing; sequencing was by immunoSEQ multiplex PCR. The sample has 150,000 to 200,000 clones; more than 85% are singletons. The sample was peripheral blood, taken 28 days after the second AZD1222 dose. The receptors originated from an adult who received the AZD1222 COVID-19 vaccine.

The rearrangement joins TRBV3-1 (or the pseudogene TRBV3-2) to TRBJ1-3; D remains unclear. Germline CDR1 LGHDT, CDR2 YNNKEL (reference sequence). This CDR3 is built from 13 residues. The V and J ends lost 1 base and 2 bases respectively, with 3 bases between them. The CDR3 spells CASSQVPGNTIYF. The CDR3 DNA is TGTGCCAGCAGCCAAGTCCCTGGAAACACCATATATTTT.

This clone appeared a single time. V gene TRBV23-1 combines with J gene TRBJ1-5, with D unclear. TRBV23-1 is identified as an open reading frame with a role that is uncertain. The CDR3 covers 14 residues. The germline V and J ends were trimmed by 0 bases and 2 bases, with 5 bases remaining between them. Here the CDR3 reads CASSQSYGNQPQHF. The CDR3 DNA is TGCGCCAGCAGTCAATCGTATGGCAATCAGCCCCAGCATTTT.

The V call is TRBV14, the J call TRBJ1-2; TRBD1 is a possible D gene (5 bases). The CDR3 extends over 21 amino acids. V gave up 2 bases and J gave up 1 base, with 29 bases separating them. Germline CDR1 and CDR2: SGHDN and FVKESK. Written as DNA, the CDR3 is TGTGCCAGCAGCCAACTAGGGACCGGGCCCAGCTCTGGAGCCCTTAACTATGGCTACACCTTC. Translated: CASSQLGTGPSSGALNYGYTF.

The rearrangement joins TRBV7-2 to TRBJ2-7, with 12 bases fitting TRBD2. J gave up 5 bases and V 4 bases, and 12 bases lay outside the gene matches. The CDR3 totals 17 residues. Looked up from germline, CDR1 is SGHTA and CDR2 is FQGNSA. The CDR3 nucleotides are TGTGCCAGCAGCTCACCAACTCTAGGACTAGCGGGGAACGAGCAGTACTTC. It specifies CASSSPTLGLAGNEQYF.

This clone was found once. The rearrangement uses TRBV20-1 and TRBJ2-7, with TRBD2 identical over 7 bases. The trim removed 3 bases at V and 0 bases at J, leaving 5 bases unmatched. Per germline, CDR1 DFQATT and CDR2 SNEGSKA (reference sequence). The CDR3 extends over 14 amino acids. For the CDR3, the DNA is TGCAGTGCTAGTGAGCGGGGCTCCTCCTACGAGCAGTACTTC. Protein: CSASERGSSYEQYF.